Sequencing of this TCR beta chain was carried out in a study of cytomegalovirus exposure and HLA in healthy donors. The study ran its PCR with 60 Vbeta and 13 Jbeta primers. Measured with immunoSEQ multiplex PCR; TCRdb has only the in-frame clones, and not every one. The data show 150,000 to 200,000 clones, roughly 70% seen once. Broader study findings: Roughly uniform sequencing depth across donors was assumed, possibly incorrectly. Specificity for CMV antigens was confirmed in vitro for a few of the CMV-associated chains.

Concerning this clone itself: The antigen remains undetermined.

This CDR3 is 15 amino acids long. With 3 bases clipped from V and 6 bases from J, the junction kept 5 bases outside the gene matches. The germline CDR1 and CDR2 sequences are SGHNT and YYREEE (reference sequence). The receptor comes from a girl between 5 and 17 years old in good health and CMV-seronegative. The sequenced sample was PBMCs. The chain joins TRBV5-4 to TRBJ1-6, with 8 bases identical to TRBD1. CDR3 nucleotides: TGTGCCAGCAGCTCGCAGGGGGCTCCTAATTCACCCCTCCACTTT. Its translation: CASSSQGAPNSPLHF.